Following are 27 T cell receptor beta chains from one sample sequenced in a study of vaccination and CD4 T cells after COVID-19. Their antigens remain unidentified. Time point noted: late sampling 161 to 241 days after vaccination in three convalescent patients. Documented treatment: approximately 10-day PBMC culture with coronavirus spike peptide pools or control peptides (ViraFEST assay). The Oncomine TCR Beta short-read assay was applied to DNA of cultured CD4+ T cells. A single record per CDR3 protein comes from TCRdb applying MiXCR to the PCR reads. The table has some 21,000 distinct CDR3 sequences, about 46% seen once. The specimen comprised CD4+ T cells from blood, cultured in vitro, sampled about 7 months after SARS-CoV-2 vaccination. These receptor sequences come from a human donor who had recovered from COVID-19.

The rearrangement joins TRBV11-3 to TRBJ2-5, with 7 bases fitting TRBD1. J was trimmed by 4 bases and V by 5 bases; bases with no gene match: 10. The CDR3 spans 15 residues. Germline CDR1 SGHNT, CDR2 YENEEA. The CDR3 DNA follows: TGTGCCAGCAGCCGTTCCGGGACAGTCGGAGAGACCCAGTACTTC. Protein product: CASSRSGTVGETQYF.

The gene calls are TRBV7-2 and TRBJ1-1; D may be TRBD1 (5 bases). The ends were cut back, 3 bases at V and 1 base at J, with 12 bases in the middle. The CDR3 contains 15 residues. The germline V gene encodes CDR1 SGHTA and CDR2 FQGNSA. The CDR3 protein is CASSFAGLGNTEAFF. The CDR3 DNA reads TGTGCCAGCAGCTTCGCAGGGCTTGGGAACACTGAAGCTTTCTTT.

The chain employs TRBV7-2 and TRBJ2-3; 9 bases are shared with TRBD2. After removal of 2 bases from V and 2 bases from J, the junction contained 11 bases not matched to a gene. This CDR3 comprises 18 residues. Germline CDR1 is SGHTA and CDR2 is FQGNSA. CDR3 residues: CASSLWGDSGSPTDTQYF. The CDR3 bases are TGTGCCAGCAGCTTATGGGGGGATAGCGGGAGCCCCACAGATACGCAGTATTTT. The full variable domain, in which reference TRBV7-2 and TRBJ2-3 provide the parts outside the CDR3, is GAGVSQSPSNKVTEKGKDVELRCDPISGHTALYWYRQSLGQGLEFLIYFQGNSAPDKSGLPSDRFSAERTGGSVSTLTIQRTQQEDSAVYLCASSLWGDSGSPTDTQYFGPGTRLTVL.

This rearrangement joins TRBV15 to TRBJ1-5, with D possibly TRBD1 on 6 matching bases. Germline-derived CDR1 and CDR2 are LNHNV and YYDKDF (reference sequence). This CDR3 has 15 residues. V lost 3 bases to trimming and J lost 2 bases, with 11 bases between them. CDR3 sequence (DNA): TGTGCCACCAGCAGGGGGGGGGCCGGCAATCAGCCCCAGCATTTT. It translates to CATSRGGAGNQPQHF. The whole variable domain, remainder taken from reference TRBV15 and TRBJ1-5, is DAMVIQNPRYQVTQFGKPVTLSCSQTLNHNVMYWYQQKSSQAPKLLFHYYDKDFNNEADTPDNFQSRRPNTSFCFLDIRSPGLGDTAMYLCATSRGGAGNQPQHFGDGTRLSIL.

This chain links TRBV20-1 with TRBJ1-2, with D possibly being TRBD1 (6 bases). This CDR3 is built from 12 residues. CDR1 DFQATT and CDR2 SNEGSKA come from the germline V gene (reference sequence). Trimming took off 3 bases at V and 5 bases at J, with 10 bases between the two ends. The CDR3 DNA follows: TGCAGTGCTAGTCAGGGGCTTTATGGCTACACCTTC. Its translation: CSASQGLYGYTF.

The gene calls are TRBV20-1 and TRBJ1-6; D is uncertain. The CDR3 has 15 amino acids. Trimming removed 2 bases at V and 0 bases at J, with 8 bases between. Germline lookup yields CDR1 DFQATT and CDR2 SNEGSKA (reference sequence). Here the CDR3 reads CSARTQASYNSPLHF. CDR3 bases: TGCAGTGCTAGAACGCAGGCCTCCTATAATTCACCCCTCCACTTT.

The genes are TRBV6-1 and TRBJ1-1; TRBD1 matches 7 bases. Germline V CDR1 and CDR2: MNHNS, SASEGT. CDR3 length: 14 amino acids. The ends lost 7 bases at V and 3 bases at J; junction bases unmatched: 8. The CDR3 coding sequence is TGTGCCAGCAAATCCCGACAGGGCTACACTGAAGCTTTCTTT. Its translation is CASKSRQGYTEAFF.

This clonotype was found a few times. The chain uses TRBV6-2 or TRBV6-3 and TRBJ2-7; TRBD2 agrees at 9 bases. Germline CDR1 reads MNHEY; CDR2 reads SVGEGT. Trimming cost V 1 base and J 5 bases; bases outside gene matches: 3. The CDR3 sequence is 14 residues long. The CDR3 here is CASSYWRGGDEQYF. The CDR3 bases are TGTGCCAGCAGTTACTGGCGGGGGGGCGACGAGCAGTACTTC.

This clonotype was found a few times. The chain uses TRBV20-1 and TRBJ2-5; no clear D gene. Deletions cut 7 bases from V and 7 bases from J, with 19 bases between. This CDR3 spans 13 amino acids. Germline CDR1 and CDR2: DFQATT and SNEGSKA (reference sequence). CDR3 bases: TGCAGTGGACACCGTCTAGAAATAGTGACCCAGTACTTC. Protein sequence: CSGHRLEIVTQYF.

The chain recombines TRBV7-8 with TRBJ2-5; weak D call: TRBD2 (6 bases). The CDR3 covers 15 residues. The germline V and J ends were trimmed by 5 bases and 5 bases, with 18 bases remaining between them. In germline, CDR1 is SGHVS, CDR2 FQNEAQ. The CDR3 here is CASSPRAEGRETQYF. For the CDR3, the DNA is TGTGCCAGCAGCCCACGGGCGGAGGGCCGGGAGACCCAGTACTTC. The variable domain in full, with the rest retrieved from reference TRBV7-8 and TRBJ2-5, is GAGVSQSPRYKVAKRGQDVALRCDPISGHVSLFWYQQALGQGPEFLTYFQNEAQLDKSGLPSDRFFAERPEGSVSTLKIQRTQQEDSAVYLCASSPRAEGRETQYFGPGTRLLVL.

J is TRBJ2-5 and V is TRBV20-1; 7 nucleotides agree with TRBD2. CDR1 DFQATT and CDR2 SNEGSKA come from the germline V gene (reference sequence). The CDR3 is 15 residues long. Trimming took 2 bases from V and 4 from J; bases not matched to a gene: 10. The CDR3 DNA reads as TGCAGTGCTAGAATAGCGGGTGCGCAGGTAGAGACCCAGTACTTC. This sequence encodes CSARIAGAQVETQYF.

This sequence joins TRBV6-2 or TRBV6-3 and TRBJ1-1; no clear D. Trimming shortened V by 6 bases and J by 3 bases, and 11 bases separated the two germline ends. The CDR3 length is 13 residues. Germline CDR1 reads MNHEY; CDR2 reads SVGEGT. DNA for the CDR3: TGTGCCAGCAGCTACCCGTCGGACACTGAAGCTTTCTTT. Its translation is CASSYPSDTEAFF.

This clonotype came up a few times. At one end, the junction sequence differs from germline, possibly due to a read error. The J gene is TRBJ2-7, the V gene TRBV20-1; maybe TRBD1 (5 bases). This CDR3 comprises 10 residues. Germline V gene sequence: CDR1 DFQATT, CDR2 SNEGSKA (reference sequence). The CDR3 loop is CSAGEDRQYF. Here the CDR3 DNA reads TGCAGTGCTGGAGAAGACAGGCAGTACTTC.

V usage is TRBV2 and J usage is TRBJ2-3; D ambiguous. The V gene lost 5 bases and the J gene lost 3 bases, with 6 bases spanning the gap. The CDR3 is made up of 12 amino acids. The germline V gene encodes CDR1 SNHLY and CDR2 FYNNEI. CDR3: CASSPNTDTQYF. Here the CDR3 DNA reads TGTGCCAGCAGTCCAAATACAGATACGCAGTATTTT.

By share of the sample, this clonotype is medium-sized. The CDR3 sequence is CASSLTGPQYF. The CDR3 DNA is TGTGCCAGCAGCCTCACCGGGCCGCAGTATTTT. The chain carries TRBV7-2 and TRBJ2-3; D gene ambiguous. Between the trimmed V and J ends, which lost 5 bases and 10 bases, there was a span of 10 bases. Germline CDR1 and CDR2: SGHTA and FQGNSA. The CDR3 length is 11 residues. Supplemented by reference TRBV7-2 and TRBJ2-3, the full variable domain reads GAGVSQSPSNKVTEKGKDVELRCDPISGHTALYWYRQSLGQGLEFLIYFQGNSAPDKSGLPSDRFSAERTGGSVSTLTIQRTQQEDSAVYLCASSLTGPQYFGPGTRLTVL.

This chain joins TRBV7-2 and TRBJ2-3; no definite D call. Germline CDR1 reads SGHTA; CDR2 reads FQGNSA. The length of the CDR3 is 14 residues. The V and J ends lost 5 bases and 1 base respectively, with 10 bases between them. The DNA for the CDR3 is TGTGCCAGCAGCGGAAGCGTGGGCACAGATACGCAGTATTTT. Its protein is CASSGSVGTDTQYF. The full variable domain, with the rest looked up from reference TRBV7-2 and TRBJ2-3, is GAGVSQSPSNKVTEKGKDVELRCDPISGHTALYWYRQSLGQGLEFLIYFQGNSAPDKSGLPSDRFSAERTGGSVSTLTIQRTQQEDSAVYLCASSGSVGTDTQYFGPGTRLTVL.

CDR3 nucleotide sequence: TGTGCCAGCAGCCTACACAGGAGCACTGAAGCTTTCTTT. This gives the protein CASSLHRSTEAFF. The rearrangement joins TRBV7-6 to TRBJ1-1; TRBD1 is a possible D gene (5 bases). Deletions cut 5 bases from V and 4 bases from J, with 11 bases between. The CDR3 consists of 13 residues. CDR1 SGHVS and CDR2 FNYEAQ come from the germline V gene.

The CDR3 loop is CASSPGWSYEQYF. Written as DNA, the CDR3 is TGTGCCAGCAGCCCGGGGTGGTCCTACGAGCAGTACTTC. The V gene is TRBV5-8, the J gene TRBJ2-7; weak D call: TRBD2 (5 bases). Germline V lookup: CDR1 SGHTS, CDR2 YDEGEE. This CDR3 has 13 residues. Trimming removed 4 bases at V and 1 base at J, with 9 bases between.

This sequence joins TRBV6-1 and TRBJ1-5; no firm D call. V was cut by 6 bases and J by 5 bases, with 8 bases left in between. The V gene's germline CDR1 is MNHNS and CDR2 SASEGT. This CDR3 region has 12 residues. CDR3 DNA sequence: TGTGCCAGCAGAACCACAGATCAGCCCCAGCATTTT. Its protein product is CASRTTDQPQHF.

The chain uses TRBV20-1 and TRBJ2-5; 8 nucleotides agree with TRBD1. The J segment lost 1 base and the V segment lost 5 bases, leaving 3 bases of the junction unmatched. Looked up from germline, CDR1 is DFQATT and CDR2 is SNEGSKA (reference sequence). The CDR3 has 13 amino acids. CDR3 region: CSALGQGQETQYF. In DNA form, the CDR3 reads TGCAGTGCTCTAGGACAGGGCCAAGAGACCCAGTACTTC.

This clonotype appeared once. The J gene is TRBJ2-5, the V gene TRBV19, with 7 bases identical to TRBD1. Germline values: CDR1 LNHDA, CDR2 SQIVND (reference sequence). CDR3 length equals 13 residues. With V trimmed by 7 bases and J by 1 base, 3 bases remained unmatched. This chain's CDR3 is CASTGTAQETQYF. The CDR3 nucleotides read TGTGCCAGTACCGGGACAGCCCAAGAGACCCAGTACTTC.

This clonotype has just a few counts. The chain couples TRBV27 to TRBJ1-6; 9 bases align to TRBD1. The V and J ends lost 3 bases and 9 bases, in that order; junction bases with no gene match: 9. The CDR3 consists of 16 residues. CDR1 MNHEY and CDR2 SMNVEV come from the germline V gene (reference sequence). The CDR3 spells CASSFRLTGGFSPLHF. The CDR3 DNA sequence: TGTGCCAGCAGTTTTCGGCTCACAGGGGGCTTTTCACCCCTCCACTTT.

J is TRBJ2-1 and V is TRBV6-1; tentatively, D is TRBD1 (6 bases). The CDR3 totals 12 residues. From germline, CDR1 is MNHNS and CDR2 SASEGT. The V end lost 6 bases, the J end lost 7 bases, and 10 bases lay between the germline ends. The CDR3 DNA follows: TGTGCCAGCAGCTCCCAGGGGAATGAGCAGTTCTTC. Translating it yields CASSSQGNEQFF.

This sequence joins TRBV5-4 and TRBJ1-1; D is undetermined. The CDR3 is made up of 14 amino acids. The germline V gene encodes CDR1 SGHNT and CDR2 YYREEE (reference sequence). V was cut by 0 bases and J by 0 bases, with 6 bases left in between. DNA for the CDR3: TGTGCCAGCAGCTTGGGGCAGGTGAACACTGAAGCTTTCTTT. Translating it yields CASSLGQVNTEAFF.

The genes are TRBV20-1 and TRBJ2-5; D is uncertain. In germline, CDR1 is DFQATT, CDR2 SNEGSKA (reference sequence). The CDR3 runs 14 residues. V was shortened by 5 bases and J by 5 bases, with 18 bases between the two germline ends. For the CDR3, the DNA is TGCAGTGCTCCGATCAGTCTCTGGGCCGAGACCCAGTACTTC. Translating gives CSAPISLWAETQYF.

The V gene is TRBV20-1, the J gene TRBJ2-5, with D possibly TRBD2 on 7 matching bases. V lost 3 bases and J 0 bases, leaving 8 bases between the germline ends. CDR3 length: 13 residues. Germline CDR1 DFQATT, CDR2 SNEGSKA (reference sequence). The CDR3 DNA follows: TGCAGTGCTAGCGGGGGGCACCAAGAGACCCAGTACTTC. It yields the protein CSASGGHQETQYF.

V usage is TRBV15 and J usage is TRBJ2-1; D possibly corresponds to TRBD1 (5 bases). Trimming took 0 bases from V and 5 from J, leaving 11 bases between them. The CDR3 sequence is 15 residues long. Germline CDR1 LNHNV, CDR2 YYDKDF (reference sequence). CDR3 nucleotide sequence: TGTGCCACCAGCAGAGAGGGGCGGATAGACAATGAGCAGTTCTTC. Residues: CATSREGRIDNEQFF.